This T cell receptor beta chain came from a study of blood T cells in healthy people across ages. The CDR3 contains 16 residues. Germline loops: CDR1 MGHRA, CDR2 YSYEKL. J lost 0 bases, V lost 4 bases, and 6 bases had no gene match. For the second PCR, which ran for about 7 to 11 cycles, a sample-barcoded 5' primer and a J-beta primer mix were used. One entry per CDR3 protein results from TCRdb running MiXCR on the 5' RACE reads. In the table there are 700,000 to 900,000 distinct CDR3 sequences, around half of which are singletons. The sequence was obtained from a man older than 75 in good health. What was sequenced was blood. The chain has TRBV4-1 and TRBJ2-4, with 7 bases lining up with TRBD2. CDR3 in DNA: TGCGCCAGCAGCCGCATTCTAGCGGTAGCCAAAAACATTCAGTACTTC. This sequence encodes CASSRILAVAKNIQYF.